Reported below is one T cell receptor (beta chain). The sample is drawn from a study of blood T cell repertoires in COVID-19. This CDR3 spans 12 amino acids. V shed 8 bases, J shed 9 bases, and the junction held 8 bases outside the gene matches. Germline V gene sequence: CDR1 MNHEY, CDR2 SVGAGI. Generated by immunoSEQ multiplex PCR, the TCRdb table keeps only in-frame clones and is missing some. The repertoire has roughly 90,000 clones, under 85% of them found once; the top ten carry around 12%. The rearrangement links TRBV6-5 to TRBJ2-5, with TRBD2 matching 8 bases. The sequencing input was peripheral blood. The clonotype was recovered from a human donor in a cohort sampled during active COVID-19. CDR3 region: CASRTGGSPQYF. In DNA form, the CDR3 reads TGTGCCAGCCGGACGGGGGGGAGCCCCCAGTACTTC.